This is a list of T cell receptor beta chains from one sample in a study of beta chain features in type 1 diabetes. The table came from immunoSEQ multiplex PCR; TCRdb's copy has only in-frame clones and leaves some out. Of hundreds of thousands of clones listed, roughly 13% are singletons. The specimen was naive CD4+ T cells from blood. The receptor set was obtained from a man between 18 and 29 years old with type 1 diabetes. Each CDR3 is given with its conserved first and last residue. A D gene is named only where the DNA matches it firmly. Expanded clones get a size class; other rows say once, few or many, or leave the size out.

clone_size	v_call	d_call	j_call	cdr3_aa	cdr3_nt
-	TRBV27	TRBD2	TRBJ2-1	CASSRLAGDNEQFF	TGTGCCAGCAGCAGACTAGCGGGGGACAATGAGCAGTTCTTC
-	TRBV27	-	TRBJ1-1	CASSLRGGTEAFF	TGTGCCAGCAGTTTGAGGGGAGGCACTGAAGCTTTCTTT
-	TRBV6-1	-	TRBJ2-5	CATLSGWGRETQYF	TGTGCCACCCTCTCGGGCTGGGGCCGAGAGACCCAGTACTTC
-	TRBV25-1	-	TRBJ2-7	CASSESRSSYEQYF	TGTGCCAGCAGTGAATCTCGCAGCTCCTACGAGCAGTACTTC
few	TRBV2	-	TRBJ2-1	CASSATGSPYNEQFF	TGTGCCAGCAGTGCTACAGGGTCCCCCTACAATGAGCAGTTCTTC
few	TRBV25-1	-	TRBJ1-2	CASSQSYGYTF	TGTGCCAGCAGCCAGAGCTATGGCTACACCTTC
few	TRBV7-2	TRBD1	TRBJ1-5	CASSSDRESNSNQPQHF	TGTGCCAGCAGCTCCGACAGGGAATCCAATAGCAATCAGCCCCAGCATTTT
-	TRBV11-2	-	TRBJ1-4	CASSLAGKLFF	TGTGCCAGCAGCTTAGCCGGGAAACTGTTTTTT
few	TRBV14	TRBD1	TRBJ1-2	CASSPGQPGYGYTF	TGTGCCAGCAGCCCGGGACAGCCCGGCTATGGCTACACCTTC
few	TRBV19	-	TRBJ1-5	CASSTQADQPQHF	TGTGCCAGTAGTACCCAGGCGGATCAGCCCCAGCATTTT
-	TRBV7-6	-	TRBJ1-1	CASSRGAVGYAEAFF	TGTGCCAGCAGCCGGGGGGCAGTGGGCTACGCTGAAGCTTTCTTT
few	TRBV5-1	TRBD1	TRBJ2-3	CASSLGQGPKADTQYF	TGCGCCAGCAGCTTGGGACAGGGGCCCAAAGCAGATACGCAGTATTTT
few	TRBV14	-	TRBJ2-7	CASSQGRVNEQYF	TGTGCCAGCAGCCAAGGTCGGGTAAACGAGCAGTACTTC
-	TRBV30	-	TRBJ1-4	CAWSGTGNEKLFF	TGTGCCTGGAGTGGGACGGGTAATGAAAAACTGTTTTTT
-	TRBV6-5	TRBD1	TRBJ1-6	CASRVKGAGNSPLHF	TGTGCCAGCAGAGTGAAGGGGGCCGGGAATTCACCCCTCCACTTT
few	TRBV27	TRBD1	TRBJ1-5	CASSPLQGYNQPQHF	TGTGCCAGCAGTCCATTACAGGGGTACAATCAGCCCCAGCATTTT
-	TRBV14	TRBD1	TRBJ2-3	CASSLPGQGKTQYF	TGTGCCAGCAGCCTCCCGGGACAGGGGAAAACGCAGTATTTT
-	TRBV23-1	-	TRBJ1-3	CASSQSRDGGNTIYF	TGCGCCAGCAGTCAATCGCGTGACGGAGGAAACACCATATATTTT
-	TRBV30	-	TRBJ1-5	CAWSGGTFNQPQHF	TGTGCCTGGAGTGGGGGGACCTTCAATCAGCCCCAGCATTTT
-	TRBV19	-	TRBJ1-1	CASMARGPLNTEAFF	TGTGCCAGTATGGCCAGGGGACCGCTGAACACTGAAGCTTTCTTT
few	TRBV7-9	TRBD1	TRBJ2-1	CASSPGTGAPNEQFF	TGTGCCAGCAGCCCCGGGACAGGGGCCCCCAATGAGCAGTTCTTC
-	TRBV13	-	TRBJ1-6	CASSLSHSPLHF	TGTGCCAGCAGCTTATCCCATTCACCCCTCCACTTT
-	TRBV27	-	TRBJ2-2	CASSLFASYTGELFF	TGTGCCAGCAGTTTATTTGCGAGTTATACTGGGGAGCTGTTTTTT
-	TRBV4-1	-	TRBJ1-2	CASSQVVRQPRDGGYTF	TGCGCCAGCAGCCAAGTCGTGAGACAGCCCCGGGATGGTGGCTACACCTTC
-	TRBV27	-	TRBJ2-1	CASRLRASSYNEQFF	TGTGCCAGCAGGCTTAGGGCTAGTTCCTACAATGAGCAGTTCTTC
-	TRBV5-5	-	TRBJ1-4	CASSKGSPGEKLFF	TGTGCCAGCAGCAAGGGCTCTCCGGGGGAAAAACTGTTTTTT
-	TRBV2	TRBD1	TRBJ1-5	CASSEQGGSNQPQHF	TGTGCCAGCAGTGAACAGGGGGGAAGCAATCAGCCCCAGCATTTT
few	TRBV9	-	TRBJ2-2	CASSPRQDTGELFF	TGTGCCAGCAGCCCCCGACAAGACACCGGGGAGCTGTTTTTT
few	TRBV5-4	-	TRBJ1-4	CASSLWGAGNEKLFF	TGTGCCAGCAGCTTGTGGGGGGCAGGTAATGAAAAACTGTTTTTT
-	TRBV13	TRBD2	TRBJ2-7	CASSLGSSRLAGGASYEQYF	TGTGCCAGCAGCTTAGGCTCATCTCGACTAGCGGGGGGCGCTTCCTACGAGCAGTACTTC
-	TRBV7-9	-	TRBJ1-2	CASSLGTALNYGYTF	TGTGCCAGCAGCTTAGGGACAGCCTTAAACTATGGCTACACCTTC
-	TRBV23-1	-	TRBJ2-1	CASSPSGLKSYNEQFF	TGCGCCAGCAGCCCCTCGGGGCTTAAATCCTACAATGAGCAGTTCTTC
-	TRBV5-1	TRBD2	TRBJ2-1	CASSPSATSGAYNEQFF	TGCGCCAGCAGCCCATCGGCAACTAGCGGGGCTTACAATGAGCAGTTCTTC
-	TRBV5-1	-	TRBJ2-2	CASTDIPSSGELFF	TGCGCCAGCACCGACATCCCTTCTTCCGGGGAGCTGTTTTTT
-	TRBV19	-	TRBJ1-3	CASSNRQNSGNTIYF	TGTGCCAGTAGTAACCGACAGAACTCTGGAAACACCATATATTTT
few	TRBV29-1	-	TRBJ2-7	CSVVYPSYEQYF	TGCAGCGTTGTCTATCCCAGCTACGAGCAGTACTTC
few	TRBV7-2	-	TRBJ2-7	CASQRRNYEQYF	TGTGCCAGCCAGCGGAGGAACTACGAGCAGTACTTC
-	TRBV5-1	TRBD2	TRBJ2-3	CASKLRPSGESTDTQYF	TGCGCCAGCAAGCTGAGACCCAGCGGGGAGTCCACAGATACGCAGTATTTT
-	TRBV19	TRBD1	TRBJ1-5	CASIDRGNQPQHF	TGTGCCAGTATTGACAGGGGAAATCAGCCCCAGCATTTT
-	TRBV11-2	TRBD1	TRBJ2-1	CASSLEPRQGASNEQFF	TGTGCCAGCAGCTTAGAACCCCGGCAGGGGGCTAGCAATGAGCAGTTCTTC
-	TRBV2	-	TRBJ1-1	CASSVYGPEAFF	TGTGCCAGCAGTGTTTATGGACCTGAAGCTTTCTTT
few	TRBV29-1	-	TRBJ1-3	CSVWAPSDTIYF	TGCAGCGTTTGGGCGCCGTCGGACACCATATATTTT
-	TRBV10-3	TRBD2	TRBJ2-1	CAIRVGGGEEQFF	TGTGCCATCAGGGTCGGCGGGGGTGAAGAGCAGTTCTTC
-	TRBV6-5	-	TRBJ2-5	CASSPPAQYF	TGTGCCAGCAGCCCGCCGGCCCAGTACTTC
-	TRBV10-3	-	TRBJ1-3	CAISPSVGIYF	TGTGCCATCAGCCCCTCTGTGGGCATATATTTT
few	TRBV30	-	TRBJ2-5	CAQGGEGTQYF	TGTGCCCAGGGAGGTGAGGGGACCCAGTACTTC
-	TRBV5-1	TRBD1	TRBJ1-2	CASSLQPGGSYGYTF	TGCGCCAGCAGCTTGCAACCAGGGGGGAGCTATGGCTACACCTTC
-	TRBV11-2	-	TRBJ2-7	CASSLEAGYHEQYF	TGTGCCAGCAGCTTAGAGGCAGGGTACCACGAGCAGTACTTC
-	TRBV5-6	-	TRBJ1-2	CASSPPHFREVDGYTF	TGTGCCAGCAGCCCCCCCCACTTCAGGGAAGTTGATGGCTACACCTTC
-	TRBV12-5	-	TRBJ2-2	CASGLGQTNTGELFF	TGTGCTAGTGGTTTGGGACAGACGAACACCGGGGAGCTGTTTTTT
-	TRBV5-1	-	TRBJ2-2	CASSLERTGELFF	TGCGCCAGCAGCTTGGAGAGAACCGGGGAGCTGTTTTTT
few	TRBV18	TRBD1	TRBJ2-7	CASSPGTEVIVYEQYF	TGTGCCAGCTCACCCGGGACAGAAGTTATAGTCTACGAGCAGTACTTC
-	TRBV2	TRBD2	TRBJ2-5	CASRRTSGGLYQETQYF	TGTGCCAGCAGACGGACTAGCGGGGGACTGTACCAAGAGACCCAGTACTTC
few	TRBV18	-	TRBJ1-6	CASSPGPLNSPLHF	TGTGCCAGCTCACCGGGGCCCCTGAATTCACCCCTCCACTTT
-	TRBV2	-	TRBJ1-1	CASSAGALAEAFF	TGTGCCAGCAGCGCCGGGGCCCTGGCTGAAGCTTTCTTT
few	TRBV7-9	-	TRBJ2-1	CASSLTFSYNEQFF	TGTGCCAGCAGCTTAACGTTCTCCTACAATGAGCAGTTCTTC